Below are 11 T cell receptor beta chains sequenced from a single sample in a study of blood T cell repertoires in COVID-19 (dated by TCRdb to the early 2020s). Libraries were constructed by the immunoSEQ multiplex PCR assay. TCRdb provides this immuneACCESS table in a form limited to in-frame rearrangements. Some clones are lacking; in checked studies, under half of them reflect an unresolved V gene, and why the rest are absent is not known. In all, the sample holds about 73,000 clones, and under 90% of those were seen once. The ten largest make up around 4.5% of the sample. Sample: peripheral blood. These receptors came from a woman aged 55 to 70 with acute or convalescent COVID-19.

The CDR3 nucleotides read TGCGCCAGCAGCCTGAATATACAGGGGTCGGGGGCCAACGTCCTGACTTTC. Translation gives CASSLNIQGSGANVLTF. The gene calls are TRBV5-1 and TRBJ2-6, with 7 bases identical to TRBD1. Germline values: CDR1 SGHRS, CDR2 YFSETQ. The CDR3 covers 17 residues. V shed 4 bases, J shed 4 bases, and the junction held 11 bases outside the gene matches.

In DNA form, the CDR3 reads TGTGCCAGCAGCATGGACAGGGATCAGCCCCAGCATTTT. This encodes CASSMDRDQPQHF. V gene TRBV6-5 combines with J gene TRBJ1-5, with 8 bases aligning to TRBD1. The CDR3 is made up of 13 amino acids. The germline gives CDR1 MNHEY, CDR2 SVGAGI. Trimming took 6 bases from V and 5 from J; bases not matched to a gene: 3.

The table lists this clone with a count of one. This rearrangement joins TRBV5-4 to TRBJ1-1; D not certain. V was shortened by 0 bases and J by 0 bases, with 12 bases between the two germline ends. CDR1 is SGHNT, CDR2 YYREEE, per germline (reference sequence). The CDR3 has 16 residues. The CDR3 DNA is TGTGCCAGCAGCTTGGCTAATAAAGCCTTGAACACTGAAGCTTTCTTT. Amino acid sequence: CASSLANKALNTEAFF.

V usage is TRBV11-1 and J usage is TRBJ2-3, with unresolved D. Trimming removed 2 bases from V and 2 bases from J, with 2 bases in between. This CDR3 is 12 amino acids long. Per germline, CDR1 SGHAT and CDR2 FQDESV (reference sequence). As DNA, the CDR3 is TGTGCCAGCAGCTTATACACAGATACGCAGTATTTT. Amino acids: CASSLYTDTQYF.

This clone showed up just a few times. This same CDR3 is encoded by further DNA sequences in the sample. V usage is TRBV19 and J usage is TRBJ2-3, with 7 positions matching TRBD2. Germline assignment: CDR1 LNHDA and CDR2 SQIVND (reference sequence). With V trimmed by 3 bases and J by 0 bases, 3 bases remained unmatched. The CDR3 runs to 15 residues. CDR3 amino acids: CASSIWGGSTDTQYF. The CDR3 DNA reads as TGTGCCAGTAGTATTTGGGGGGGGAGCACAGATACGCAGTATTTT.

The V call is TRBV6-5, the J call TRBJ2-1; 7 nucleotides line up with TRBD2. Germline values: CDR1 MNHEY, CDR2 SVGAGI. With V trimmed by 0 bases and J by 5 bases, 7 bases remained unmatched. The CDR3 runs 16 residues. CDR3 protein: CASSYSNRGGDNEQFF. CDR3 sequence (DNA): TGTGCCAGCAGTTACTCGAACCGGGGAGGGGACAATGAGCAGTTCTTC.

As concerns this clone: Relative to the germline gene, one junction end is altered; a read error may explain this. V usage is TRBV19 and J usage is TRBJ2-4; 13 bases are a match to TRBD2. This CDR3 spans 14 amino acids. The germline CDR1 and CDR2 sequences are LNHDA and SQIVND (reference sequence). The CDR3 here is CASSLYSGLAGVDF. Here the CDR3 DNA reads TGTGCCAGTAGTTTATATTCAGGACTAGCGGGAGTGGACTTC.

The DNA for the CDR3 is TGTGCCAGCAGTGAAGCGGGACAGGGGGTCTCACCCCTCCACTTT. Encoded protein: CASSEAGQGVSPLHF. The V and J genes are TRBV2 and TRBJ1-6; the match to TRBD1 covers 11 bases. The length of the CDR3 is 15 residues. V lost 0 bases, J lost 10 bases, and 2 bases stayed unmatched. Germline values: CDR1 SNHLY, CDR2 FYNNEI.

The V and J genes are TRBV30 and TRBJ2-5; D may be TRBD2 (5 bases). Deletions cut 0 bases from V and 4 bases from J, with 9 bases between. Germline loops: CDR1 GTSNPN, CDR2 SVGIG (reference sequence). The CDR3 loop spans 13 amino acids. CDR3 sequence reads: CAWSVPGLETQYF. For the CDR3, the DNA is TGTGCCTGGAGTGTACCGGGGTTAGAGACCCAGTACTTC.

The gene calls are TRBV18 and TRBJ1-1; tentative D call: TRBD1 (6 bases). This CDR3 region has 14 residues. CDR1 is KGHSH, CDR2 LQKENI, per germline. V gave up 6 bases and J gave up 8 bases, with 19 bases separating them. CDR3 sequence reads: CASSQGTRSGEAFF. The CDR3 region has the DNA TGTGCCAGCTCCCAGGGGACGAGAAGTGGGGAAGCTTTCTTT.

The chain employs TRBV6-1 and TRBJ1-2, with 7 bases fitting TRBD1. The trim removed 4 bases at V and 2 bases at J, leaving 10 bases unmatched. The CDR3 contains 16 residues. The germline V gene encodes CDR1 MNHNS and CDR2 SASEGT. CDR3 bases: TGTGCCAGCAGTGTCGGGACGGGACAGAGAAACTATGGCTACACCTTC. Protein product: CASSVGTGQRNYGYTF.